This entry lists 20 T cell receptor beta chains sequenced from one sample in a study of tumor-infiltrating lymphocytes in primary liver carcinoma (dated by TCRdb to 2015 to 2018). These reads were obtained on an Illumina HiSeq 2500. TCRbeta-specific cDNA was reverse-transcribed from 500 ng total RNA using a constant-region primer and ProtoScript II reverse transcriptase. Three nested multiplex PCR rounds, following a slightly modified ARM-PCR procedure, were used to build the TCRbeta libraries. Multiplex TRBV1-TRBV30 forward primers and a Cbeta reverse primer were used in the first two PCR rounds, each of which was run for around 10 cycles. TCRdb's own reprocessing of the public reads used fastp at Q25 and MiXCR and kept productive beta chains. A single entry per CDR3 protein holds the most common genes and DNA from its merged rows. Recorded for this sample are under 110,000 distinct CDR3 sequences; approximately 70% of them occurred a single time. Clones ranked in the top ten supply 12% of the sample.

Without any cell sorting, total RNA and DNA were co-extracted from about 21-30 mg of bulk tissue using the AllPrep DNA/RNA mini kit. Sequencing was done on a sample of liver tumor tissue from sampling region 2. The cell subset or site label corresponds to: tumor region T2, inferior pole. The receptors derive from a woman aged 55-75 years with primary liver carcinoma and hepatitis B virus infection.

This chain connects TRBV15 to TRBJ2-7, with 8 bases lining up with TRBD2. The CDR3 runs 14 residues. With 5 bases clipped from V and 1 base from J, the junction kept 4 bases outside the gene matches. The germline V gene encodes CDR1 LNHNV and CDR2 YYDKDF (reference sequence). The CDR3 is CATSDSSGSYEQYF. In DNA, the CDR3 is TGTGCCACCAGCGACTCTAGCGGGTCCTACGAGCAGTACTTC.

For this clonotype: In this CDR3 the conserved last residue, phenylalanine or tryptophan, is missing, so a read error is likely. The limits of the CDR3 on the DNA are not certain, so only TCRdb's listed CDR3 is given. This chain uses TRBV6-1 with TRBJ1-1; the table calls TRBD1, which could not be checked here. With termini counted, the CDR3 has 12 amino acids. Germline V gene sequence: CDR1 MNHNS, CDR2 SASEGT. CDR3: CASSEVGTLPNL.

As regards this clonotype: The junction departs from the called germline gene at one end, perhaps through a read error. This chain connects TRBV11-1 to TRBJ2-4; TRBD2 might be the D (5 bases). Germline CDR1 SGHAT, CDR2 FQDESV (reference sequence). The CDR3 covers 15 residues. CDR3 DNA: TGTGTCAGCAGCTTGACCGCGGGTCAAAAAAACATTCAGTACTTC. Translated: CVSSLTAGQKNIQYF.

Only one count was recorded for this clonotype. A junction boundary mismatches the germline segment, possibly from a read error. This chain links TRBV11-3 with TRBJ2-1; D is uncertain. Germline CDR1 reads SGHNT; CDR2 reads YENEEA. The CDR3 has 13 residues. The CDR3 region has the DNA TGTGCCAGCAACTTAGTAGACCGCAGTGAGCAGTTCTTC. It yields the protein CASNLVDRSEQFF.

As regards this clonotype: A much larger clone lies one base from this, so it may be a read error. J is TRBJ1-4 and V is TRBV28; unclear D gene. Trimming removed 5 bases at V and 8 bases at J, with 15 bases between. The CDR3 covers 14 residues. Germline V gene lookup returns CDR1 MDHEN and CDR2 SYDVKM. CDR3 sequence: CASSNRHGGEKLFF. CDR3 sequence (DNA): TGTGCCAGCAGTAATCGGCATGGTGGAGAAAAACTGTTTTTT.

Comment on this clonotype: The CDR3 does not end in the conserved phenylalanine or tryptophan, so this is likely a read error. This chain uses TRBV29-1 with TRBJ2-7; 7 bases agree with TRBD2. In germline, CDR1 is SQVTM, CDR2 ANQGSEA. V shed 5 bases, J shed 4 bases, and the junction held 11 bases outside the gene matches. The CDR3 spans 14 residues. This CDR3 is CSVFGTTQAYEQYL. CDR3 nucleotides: TGCAGCGTTTTTGGGACTACACAGGCATACGAGCAGTACTTG.

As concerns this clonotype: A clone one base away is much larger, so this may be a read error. CDR3 amino acids: CASRKQGNTGELSF. The CDR3 DNA sequence: TGTGCCAGCAGAAAACAGGGGAACACCGGGGAGCTGTCTTTT. The rearrangement joins TRBV12-3 or TRBV12-4 to TRBJ2-2; 7 bases are a match to TRBD1. The CDR3 has 14 amino acids.

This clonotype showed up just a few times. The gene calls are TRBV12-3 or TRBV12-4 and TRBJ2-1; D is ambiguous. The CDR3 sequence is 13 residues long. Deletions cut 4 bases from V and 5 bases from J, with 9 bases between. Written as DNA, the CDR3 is TGTGCCAGCAGTTCAGAGTTTCACAATGAGCAGTTCTTC. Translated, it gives CASSSEFHNEQFF.

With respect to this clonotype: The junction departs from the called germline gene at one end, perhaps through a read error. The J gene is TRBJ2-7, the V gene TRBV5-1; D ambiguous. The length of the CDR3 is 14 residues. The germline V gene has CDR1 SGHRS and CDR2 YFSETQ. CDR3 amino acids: CVSSSEAYRYEQYF. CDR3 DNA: TGCGTCAGCAGCTCCGAGGCCTACCGCTACGAGCAGTACTTC.

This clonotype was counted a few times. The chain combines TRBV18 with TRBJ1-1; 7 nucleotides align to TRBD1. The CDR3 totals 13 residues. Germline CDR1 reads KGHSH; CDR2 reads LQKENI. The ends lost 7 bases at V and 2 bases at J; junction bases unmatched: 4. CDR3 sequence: CASFGTANTEAFF. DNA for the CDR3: TGTGCCAGCTTTGGGACAGCTAACACTGAAGCTTTCTTT.

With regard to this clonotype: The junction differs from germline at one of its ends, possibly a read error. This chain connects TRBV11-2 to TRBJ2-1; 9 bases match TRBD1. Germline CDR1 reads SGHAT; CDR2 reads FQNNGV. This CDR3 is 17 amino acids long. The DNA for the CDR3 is TGTGACAGCAGCTTAACACATGGACAGGGGTACAGGGGTGAGCAGTTCTTC. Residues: CDSSLTHGQGYRGEQFF.

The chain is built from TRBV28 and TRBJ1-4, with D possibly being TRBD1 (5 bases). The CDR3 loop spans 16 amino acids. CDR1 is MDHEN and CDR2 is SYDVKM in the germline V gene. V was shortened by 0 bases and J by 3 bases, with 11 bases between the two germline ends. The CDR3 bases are TGTGCCAGCAGTTTATGGGCGACAGACCCTAATGAAAAACTGTTTTTT. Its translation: CASSLWATDPNEKLFF.

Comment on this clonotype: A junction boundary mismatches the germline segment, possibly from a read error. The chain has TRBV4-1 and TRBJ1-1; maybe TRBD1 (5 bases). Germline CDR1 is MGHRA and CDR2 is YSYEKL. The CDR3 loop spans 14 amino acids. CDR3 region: CAISPRVRGTEAFF. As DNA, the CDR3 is TGCGCCATCAGCCCCAGGGTACGTGGCACAGAAGCTTTCTTT.

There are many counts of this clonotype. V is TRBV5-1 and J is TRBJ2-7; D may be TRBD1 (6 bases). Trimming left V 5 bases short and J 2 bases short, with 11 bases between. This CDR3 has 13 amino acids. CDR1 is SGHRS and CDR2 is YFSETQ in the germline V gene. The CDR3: CASRRQETYEQYF. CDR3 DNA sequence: TGCGCCAGCAGACGACAGGAGACCTACGAGCAGTACTTC.

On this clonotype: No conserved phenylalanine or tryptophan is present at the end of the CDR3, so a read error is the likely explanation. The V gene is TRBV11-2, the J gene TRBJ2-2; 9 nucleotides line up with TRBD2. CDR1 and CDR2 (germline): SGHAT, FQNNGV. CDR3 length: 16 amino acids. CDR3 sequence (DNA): TGTGCCAGCAGCGTAAGCTCGGGACTAGCTGACGGGGTGCTGTTTTAT. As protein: CASSVSSGLADGVLFY.

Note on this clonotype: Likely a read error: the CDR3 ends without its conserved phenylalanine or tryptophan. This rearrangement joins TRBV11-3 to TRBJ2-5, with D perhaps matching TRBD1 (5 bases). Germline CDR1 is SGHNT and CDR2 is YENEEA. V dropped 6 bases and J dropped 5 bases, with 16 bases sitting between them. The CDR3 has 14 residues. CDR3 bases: TGTGCCAGCAGGCCGGCAGGGTTGCGTGAGACCCAGTACCTC. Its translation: CASRPAGLRETQYL.

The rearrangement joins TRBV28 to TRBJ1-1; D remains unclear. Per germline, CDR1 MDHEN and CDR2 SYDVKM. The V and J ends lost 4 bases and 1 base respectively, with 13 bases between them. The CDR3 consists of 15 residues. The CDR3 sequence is CASSSAQPANTEAFF. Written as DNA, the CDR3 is TGTGCCAGCAGTTCTGCCCAGCCGGCGAACACTGAAGCTTTCTTT.

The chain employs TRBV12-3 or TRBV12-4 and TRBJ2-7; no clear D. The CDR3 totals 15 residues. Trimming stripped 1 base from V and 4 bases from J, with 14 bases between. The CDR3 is CASSLGHGNLYEQYF. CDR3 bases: TGTGCCAGCAGTTTAGGGCATGGGAATTTATACGAGCAGTACTTC.

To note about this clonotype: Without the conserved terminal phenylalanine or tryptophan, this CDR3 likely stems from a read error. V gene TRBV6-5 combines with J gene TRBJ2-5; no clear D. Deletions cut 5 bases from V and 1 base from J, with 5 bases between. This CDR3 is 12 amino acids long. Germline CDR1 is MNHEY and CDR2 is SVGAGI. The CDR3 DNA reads TGTGCCAGCAGTCACCCCCAAGAGACCCAGTACGTA. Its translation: CASSHPQETQYV.

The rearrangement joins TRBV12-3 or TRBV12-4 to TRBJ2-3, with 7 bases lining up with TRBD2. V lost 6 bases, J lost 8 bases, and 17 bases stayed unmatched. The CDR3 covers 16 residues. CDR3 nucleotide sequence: TGTGCCAGCAGCCGACTAACGGGAGGATTGTCAGGTACGCAGTATTTT. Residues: CASSRLTGGLSGTQYF.